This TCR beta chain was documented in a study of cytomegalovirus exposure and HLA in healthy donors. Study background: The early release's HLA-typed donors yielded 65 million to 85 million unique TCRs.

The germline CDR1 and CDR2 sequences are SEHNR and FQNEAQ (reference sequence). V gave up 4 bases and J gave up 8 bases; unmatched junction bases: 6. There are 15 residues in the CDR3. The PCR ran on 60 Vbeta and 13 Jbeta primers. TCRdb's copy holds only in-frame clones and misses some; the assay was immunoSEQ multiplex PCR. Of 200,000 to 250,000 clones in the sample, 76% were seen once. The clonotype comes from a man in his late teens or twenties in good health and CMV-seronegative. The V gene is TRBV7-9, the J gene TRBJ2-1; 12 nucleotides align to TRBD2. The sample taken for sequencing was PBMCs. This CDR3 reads CASSSSTSGRYEQFF. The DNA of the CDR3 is TGTGCCAGCAGCTCCTCGACTAGCGGGAGATATGAGCAGTTCTTC.